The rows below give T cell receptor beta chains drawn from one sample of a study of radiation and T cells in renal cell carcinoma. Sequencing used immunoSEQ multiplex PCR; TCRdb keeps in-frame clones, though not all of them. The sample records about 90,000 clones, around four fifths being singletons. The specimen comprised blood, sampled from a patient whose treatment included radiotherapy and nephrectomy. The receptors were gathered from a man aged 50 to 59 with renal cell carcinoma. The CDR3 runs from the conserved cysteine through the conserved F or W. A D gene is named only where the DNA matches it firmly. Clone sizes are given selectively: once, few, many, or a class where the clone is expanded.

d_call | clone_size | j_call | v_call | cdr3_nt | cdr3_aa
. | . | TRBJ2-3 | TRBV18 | TGTGCCAGCTCACCACCCGGGGAGAGCGGCACAGATACGCAGTATTTT | CASSPPGESGTDTQYF
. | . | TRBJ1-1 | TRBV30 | TGTGCCTGGATTCCCAGGGCCACTGAAGCTTTCTTT | CAWIPRATEAFF
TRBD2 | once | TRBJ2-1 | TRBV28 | TGTGCCAGCAGTCCTGTGGGTACTAGCGGGATGAATGAGCAGTTCTTC | CASSPVGTSGMNEQFF
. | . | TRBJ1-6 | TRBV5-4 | TGTGCCAGCAGGTTCCAGGGCTCCTATAATTCACCCCTCCACTTT | CASRFQGSYNSPLHF
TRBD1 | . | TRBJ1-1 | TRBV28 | TGTGCCAGCAGTTTACCGCAGGGGGCCGGGAACACTGAAGCTTTCTTT | CASSLPQGAGNTEAFF
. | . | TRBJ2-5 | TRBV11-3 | TGTGCCAGCAGCGTCTCTCAAACCGGGACCCAGTACTTC | CASSVSQTGTQYF
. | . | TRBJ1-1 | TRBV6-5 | TGTGCCAGCAGTTACGCTAATGTGATGAACACTGAAGCTTTCTTT | CASSYANVMNTEAFF
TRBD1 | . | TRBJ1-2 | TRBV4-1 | TGCGCCAGCAGCCAAGACCCCAATAGACAGGGCTGGGGCTACACCTTC | CASSQDPNRQGWGYTF
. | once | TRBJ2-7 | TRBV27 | TGTGCCAGCAGCCTCAGGGGCCCCTCCTACGAGCAGTACTTC | CASSLRGPSYEQYF
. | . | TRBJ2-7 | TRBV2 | TGTGCCAGCAGGGCCTCTAGGACATACTTTGAGCAGTACTTC | CASRASRTYFEQYF
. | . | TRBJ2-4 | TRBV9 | TGTGCCAGCAGCGTAGAAGGTCCCCTTCTAGCCAAAAACATTCAGTACTTC | CASSVEGPLLAKNIQYF
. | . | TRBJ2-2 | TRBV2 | TGTGCCAGCAGTGTAGGGTCTATGACCGGGGAGCTGTTTTTT | CASSVGSMTGELFF
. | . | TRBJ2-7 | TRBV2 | TGTGCCAGCAGTGGGGCTATGACAGGCTCCTACGAGCAGTACTTC | CASSGAMTGSYEQYF
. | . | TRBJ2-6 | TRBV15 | TGTGCCACCAGCAGACCCTGGGGCAGGGGGGATGGGGCCAACGTCCTGACTTTC | CATSRPWGRGDGANVLTF
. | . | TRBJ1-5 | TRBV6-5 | TGTGCCAGCAGTCCACCCGGCAATCAGCCCCAGCATTTT | CASSPPGNQPQHF
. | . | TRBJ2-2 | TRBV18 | TGTGCCAGCTCACCACCAGTTCTCGGGGAGCTGTTTTTT | CASSPPVLGELFF
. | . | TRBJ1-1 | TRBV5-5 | TGTGCCAGCAGCTTCCAGACAGAAACTGAAGCTTTCTTT | CASSFQTETEAFF
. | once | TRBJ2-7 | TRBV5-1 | TGCGCCAGCAGCGGACCGGGGAACTCCTACGAGCAGTACTTC | CASSGPGNSYEQYF
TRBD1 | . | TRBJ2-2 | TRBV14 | TGTGCCAGCAGCCGGATACAGGGGGAAAAAGCCGGGGAGCTGTTTTTT | CASSRIQGEKAGELFF
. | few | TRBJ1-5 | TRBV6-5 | TGTGCCAGCAGTTACTCAGGGCGCAATCAGCCCCAGCATTTT | CASSYSGRNQPQHF
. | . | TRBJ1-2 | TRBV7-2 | TGTGCCAGCAGCTTTGGGGATCGGGTCTATGGCTACACCTTC | CASSFGDRVYGYTF
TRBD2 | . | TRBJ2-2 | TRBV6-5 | TGTGCCAGCAGTTACACCAGCGGGGGGCCCACCGGGGAGCTGTTTTTT | CASSYTSGGPTGELFF
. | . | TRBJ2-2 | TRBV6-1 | TGTGCCAGCAGTGAATTAGTCCCCACCTTTAAGGGAACCGGGGAGCTGTTTTTT | CASSELVPTFKGTGELFF
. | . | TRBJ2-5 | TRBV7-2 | TGTGCCAGCAGCCCGTATACTAGCATGGAAGAGACCCAGTACTTC | CASSPYTSMEETQYF
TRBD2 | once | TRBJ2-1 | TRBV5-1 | TGCGCCAGCAGGAGCGGACTAGCGGGAGCCGGGGGATTCTACAATGAGCAGTTCTTC | CASRSGLAGAGGFYNEQFF
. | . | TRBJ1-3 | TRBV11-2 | TGTGCCAGCAGCTTAGTAAGCTCTGGAAACACCATATATTTT | CASSLVSSGNTIYF
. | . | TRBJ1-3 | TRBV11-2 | TGTGCCAGCAGCTTAATTGTTCGGGGCCGCTCTGGAAACACCATATATTTT | CASSLIVRGRSGNTIYF
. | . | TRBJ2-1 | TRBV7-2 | TGTGCCAGCAGCCTGGGGACCGTCAATGAGCAGTTCTTC | CASSLGTVNEQFF
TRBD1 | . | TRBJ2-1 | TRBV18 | TGTGCCAGCTCACCGGGACAGGGGAGGGTCAATGAGCAGTTCTTC | CASSPGQGRVNEQFF
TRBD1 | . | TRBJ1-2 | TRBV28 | TGTGCCAGCAGTTTGCCCCAGGGGGCGAGAGGCTACACCTTC | CASSLPQGARGYTF
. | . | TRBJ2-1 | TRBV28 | TGTGCCAGTACACCCCCCTTGGTCTATGAGCAGTTCTTC | CASTPPLVYEQFF
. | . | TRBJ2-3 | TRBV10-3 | TGTGCCATCAGCGGCCAGCAGGGCTACACAGATACGCAGTATTTT | CAISGQQGYTDTQYF
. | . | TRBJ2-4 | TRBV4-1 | TGCGCCAGCAGCCAAGATAGGGGGACCCTAGCCAAAAACATTCAGTACTTC | CASSQDRGTLAKNIQYF
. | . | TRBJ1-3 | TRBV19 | TGTGCCAGTAGTTCGGACAGTGACACCATATATTTT | CASSSDSDTIYF
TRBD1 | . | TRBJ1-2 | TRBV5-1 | TGCGCCAGCAGCCCGGGGACAGGGGGCTATGGCTACACCTTC | CASSPGTGGYGYTF
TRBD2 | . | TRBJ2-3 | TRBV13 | TGTGCCAGCAGCTTAGGACTAGCGGGGAGCACAGATACGCAGTATTTT | CASSLGLAGSTDTQYF
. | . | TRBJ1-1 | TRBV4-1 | TGCGCCAGCAGCCGGCCTAGTGCAGGACCTGAAGCTTTCTTT | CASSRPSAGPEAFF
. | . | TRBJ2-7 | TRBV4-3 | TGCGCCAGCAGCCAAAGGGCAGGGACGATGCACGAGCAGTACTTC | CASSQRAGTMHEQYF
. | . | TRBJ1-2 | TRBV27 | TGTGCCAGCAGTTTTAACAGAGTCTATGGCTACACCTTC | CASSFNRVYGYTF
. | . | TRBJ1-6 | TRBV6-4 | TGTGCCAGCAGTGACGGTTATCTTAATTCACCCCTCCACTTT | CASSDGYLNSPLHF
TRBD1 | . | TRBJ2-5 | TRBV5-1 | TGCGCCAGCAGCAGCTATCAGGGGGCGGAGGAGACCCAGTACTTC | CASSSYQGAEETQYF
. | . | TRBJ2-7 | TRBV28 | TGTGCCAGCAGTTTAAGTGGGAGTTGGTGGGAGCAGTACTTC | CASSLSGSWWEQYF